A selection of T cell receptor beta chains follows, all from one sample in a study of blood T cell repertoires in COVID-19. The table came from immunoSEQ multiplex PCR; TCRdb's copy has only in-frame clones and leaves some out. The sample yields around 230,000 clones, about four fifths seen once. Source material: peripheral blood. The receptors derive from a woman in her thirties or forties with active or convalescent COVID-19. The CDR3 runs from the conserved cysteine through the conserved F or W. Fields, in order: V gene, D gene, clone size, J gene, CDR3 DNA, CDR3 protein. The D gene is left open where the match is weak. Expanded clones get a size class; other rows say once, few or many, or leave the size out.

V: TRBV29-1
D: TRBD2
size: NA
J: TRBJ2-5
DNA: TGCAGCGTTGAAGAAGATGGACTAGCGGGTGGAGGGGAGACCCAGTACTTC
CDR3: CSVEEDGLAGGGETQYF

V: TRBV6-4
D: NA
size: NA
J: TRBJ1-5
DNA: TGTGCCAGCAGTGCCTGGACAGAACCTAATCAGCCCCAGCATTTT
CDR3: CASSAWTEPNQPQHF

V: TRBV29-1
D: TRBD2
size: NA
J: TRBJ2-5
DNA: TGCAGCGTGAGGGGGACTAGCGGGAAAGAGACCCAGTACTTC
CDR3: CSVRGTSGKETQYF

V: TRBV27
D: NA
size: NA
J: TRBJ2-3
DNA: TGTGCCAGCAGTTTTCTTGGCGGGGCCAGCACAGATACGCAGTATTTT
CDR3: CASSFLGGASTDTQYF

V: TRBV19
D: TRBD2
size: once
J: TRBJ2-5
DNA: TGTGCCAGTAGTATAGGGACTAGCGGGGGAGAAGAGACCCAGTACTTC
CDR3: CASSIGTSGGEETQYF

V: TRBV7-9
D: TRBD1
size: NA
J: TRBJ1-1
DNA: TGTGCCAGCAGCAGGGGACAGGGGTCTCAGGGGACTGAAGCTTTCTTT
CDR3: CASSRGQGSQGTEAFF

V: TRBV4-1
D: TRBD2
size: NA
J: TRBJ2-5
DNA: TGCGCCAGCAGCCAAGATCCCCCGGGACTAGCGGGCCGTGGGGGCCAGTACTTC
CDR3: CASSQDPPGLAGRGGQYF

V: TRBV14
D: TRBD1
size: NA
J: TRBJ1-2
DNA: TGTGCCAGCAGCCAAGATAGGGGGACAGCATACGGCTACACCTTC
CDR3: CASSQDRGTAYGYTF

V: TRBV14
D: NA
size: NA
J: TRBJ1-6
DNA: TGTGCCAGCAGCCGACAGTATTCACCCCTCCACTTT
CDR3: CASSRQYSPLHF

V: TRBV18
D: TRBD1
size: once
J: TRBJ2-7
DNA: TGTGCCAGCTCACCTACACAGGGGGCTGCCTACGAGCAGTACTTC
CDR3: CASSPTQGAAYEQYF

V: TRBV24-1
D: NA
size: NA
J: TRBJ2-1
DNA: TGTGCCACCAGTGATCCTGGGGCCGGCTCCTACAATGAGCAGTTCTTC
CDR3: CATSDPGAGSYNEQFF